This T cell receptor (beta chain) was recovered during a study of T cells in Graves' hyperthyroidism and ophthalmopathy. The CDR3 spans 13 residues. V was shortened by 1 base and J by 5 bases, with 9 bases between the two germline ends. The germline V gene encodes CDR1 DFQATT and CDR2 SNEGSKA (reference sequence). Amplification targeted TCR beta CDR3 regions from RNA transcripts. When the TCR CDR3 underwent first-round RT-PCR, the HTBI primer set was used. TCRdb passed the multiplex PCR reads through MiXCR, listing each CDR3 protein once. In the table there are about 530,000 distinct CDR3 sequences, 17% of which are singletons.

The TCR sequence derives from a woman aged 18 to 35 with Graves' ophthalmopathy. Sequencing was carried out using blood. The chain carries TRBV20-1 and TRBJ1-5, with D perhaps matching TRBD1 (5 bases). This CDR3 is CSARVSRDQPQHF. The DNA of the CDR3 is TGCAGTGCTAGAGTCTCCAGGGATCAGCCCCAGCATTTT.